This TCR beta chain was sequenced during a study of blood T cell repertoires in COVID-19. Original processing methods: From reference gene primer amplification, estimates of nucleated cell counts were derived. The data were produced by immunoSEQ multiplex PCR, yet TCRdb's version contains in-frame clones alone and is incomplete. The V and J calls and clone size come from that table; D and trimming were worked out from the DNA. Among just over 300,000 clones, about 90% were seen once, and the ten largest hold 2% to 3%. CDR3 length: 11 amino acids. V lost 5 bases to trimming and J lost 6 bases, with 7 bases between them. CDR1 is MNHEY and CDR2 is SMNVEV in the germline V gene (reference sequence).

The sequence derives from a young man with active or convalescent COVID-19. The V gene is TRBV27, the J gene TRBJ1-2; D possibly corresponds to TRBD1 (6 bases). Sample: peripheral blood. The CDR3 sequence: CASSQGNGYTF. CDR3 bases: TGTGCCAGCAGTCAGGGGAATGGCTACACCTTC.